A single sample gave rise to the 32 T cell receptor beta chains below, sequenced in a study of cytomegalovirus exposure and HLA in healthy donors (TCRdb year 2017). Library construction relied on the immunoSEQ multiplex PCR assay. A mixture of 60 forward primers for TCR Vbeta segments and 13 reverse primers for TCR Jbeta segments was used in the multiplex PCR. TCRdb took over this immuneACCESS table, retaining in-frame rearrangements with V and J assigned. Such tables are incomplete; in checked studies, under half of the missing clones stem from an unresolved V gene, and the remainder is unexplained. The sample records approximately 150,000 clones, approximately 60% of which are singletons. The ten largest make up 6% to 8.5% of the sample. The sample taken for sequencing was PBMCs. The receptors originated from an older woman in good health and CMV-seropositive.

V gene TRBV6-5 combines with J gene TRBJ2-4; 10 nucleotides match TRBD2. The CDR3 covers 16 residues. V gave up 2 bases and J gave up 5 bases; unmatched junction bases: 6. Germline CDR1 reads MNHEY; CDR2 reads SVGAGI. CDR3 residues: CASSYAGTSEQNIQYF. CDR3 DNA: TGTGCCAGCAGTTACGCCGGGACTAGCGAACAAAACATTCAGTACTTC.

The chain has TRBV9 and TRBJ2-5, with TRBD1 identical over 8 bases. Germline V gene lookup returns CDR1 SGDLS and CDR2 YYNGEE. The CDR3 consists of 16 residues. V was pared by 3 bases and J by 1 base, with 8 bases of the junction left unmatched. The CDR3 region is CASSAPRGQPQETQYF. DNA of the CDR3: TGTGCCAGCAGCGCCCCCAGGGGGCAGCCCCAAGAGACCCAGTACTTC. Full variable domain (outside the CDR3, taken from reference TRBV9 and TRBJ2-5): DSGVTQTPKHLITATGQRVTLRCSPRSGDLSVYWYQQSLDQGLQFLIQYYNGEERAKGNILERFSAQQFPDLHSELNLSSLELGDSALYFCASSAPRGQPQETQYFGPGTRLLVL.

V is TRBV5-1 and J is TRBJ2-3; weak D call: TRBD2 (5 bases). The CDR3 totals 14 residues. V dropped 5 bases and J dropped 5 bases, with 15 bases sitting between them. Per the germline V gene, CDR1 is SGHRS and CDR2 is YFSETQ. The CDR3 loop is CASSLPYRGDTQYF. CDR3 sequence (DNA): TGCGCCAGCAGTCTCCCTTACCGGGGAGATACGCAGTATTTT. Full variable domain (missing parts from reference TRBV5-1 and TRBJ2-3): KAGVTQTPRYLIKTRGQQVTLSCSPISGHRSVSWYQQTPGQGLQFLFEYFSETQRNKGNFPGRFSGRQFSNSRSEMNVSTLELGDSALYLCASSLPYRGDTQYFGPGTRLTVL.

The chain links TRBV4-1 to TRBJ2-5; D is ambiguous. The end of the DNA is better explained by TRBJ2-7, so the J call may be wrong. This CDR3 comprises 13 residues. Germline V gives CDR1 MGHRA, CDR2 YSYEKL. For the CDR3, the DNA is TGCGCCAGCAGCCAAGATCCCCACTACGAGCAGTACTTC. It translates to CASSQDPHYEQYF.

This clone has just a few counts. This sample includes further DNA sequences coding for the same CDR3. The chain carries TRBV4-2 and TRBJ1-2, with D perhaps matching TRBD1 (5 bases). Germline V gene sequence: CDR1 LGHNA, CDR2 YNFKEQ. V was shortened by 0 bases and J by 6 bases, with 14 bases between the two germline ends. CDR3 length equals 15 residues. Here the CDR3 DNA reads TGTGCCAGCAGCCAAGAAGTTCAACCCAGGGATGGCTACACCTTC. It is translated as CASSQEVQPRDGYTF.

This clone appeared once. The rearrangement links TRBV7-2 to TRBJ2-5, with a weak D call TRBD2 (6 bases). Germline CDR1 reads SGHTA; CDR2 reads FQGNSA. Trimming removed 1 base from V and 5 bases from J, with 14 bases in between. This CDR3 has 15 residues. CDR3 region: CASSLERLGRETQYF. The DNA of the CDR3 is TGTGCCAGCAGCTTAGAAAGACTAGGTCGGGAGACCCAGTACTTC.

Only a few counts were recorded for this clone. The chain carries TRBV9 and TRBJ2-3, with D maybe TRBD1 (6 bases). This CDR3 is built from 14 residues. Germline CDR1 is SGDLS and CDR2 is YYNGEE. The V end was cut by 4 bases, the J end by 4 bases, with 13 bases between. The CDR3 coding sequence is TGTGCCAGCAGCATCCAGGACAGTTCAGATACGCAGTATTTT. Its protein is CASSIQDSSDTQYF.

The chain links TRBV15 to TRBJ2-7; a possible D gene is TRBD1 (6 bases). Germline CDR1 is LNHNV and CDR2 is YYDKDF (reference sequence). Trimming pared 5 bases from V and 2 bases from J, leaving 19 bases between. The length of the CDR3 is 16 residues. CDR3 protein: CATSGIIIRGPYEQYF. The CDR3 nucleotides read TGTGCCACCAGCGGGATCATAATCAGGGGACCCTACGAGCAGTACTTC.

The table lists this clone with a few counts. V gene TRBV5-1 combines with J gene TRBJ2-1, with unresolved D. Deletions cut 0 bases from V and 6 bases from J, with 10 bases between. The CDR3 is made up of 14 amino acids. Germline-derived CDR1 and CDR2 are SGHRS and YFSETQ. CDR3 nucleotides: TGCGCCAGCAGCTTGGCCTCCCTCGGCAATGAGCAGTTCTTC. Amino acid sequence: CASSLASLGNEQFF.

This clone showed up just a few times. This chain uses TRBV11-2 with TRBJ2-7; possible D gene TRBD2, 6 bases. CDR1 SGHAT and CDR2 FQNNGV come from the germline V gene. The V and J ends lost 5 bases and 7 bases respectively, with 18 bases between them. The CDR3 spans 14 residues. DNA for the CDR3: TGTGCCAGCAGCCCCGGGACTCCAAGAAGGGAGCAGTACTTC. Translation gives CASSPGTPRREQYF.

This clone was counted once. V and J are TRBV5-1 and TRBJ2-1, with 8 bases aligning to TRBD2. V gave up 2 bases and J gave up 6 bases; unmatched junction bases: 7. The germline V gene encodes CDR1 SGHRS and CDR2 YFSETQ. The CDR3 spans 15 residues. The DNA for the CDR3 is TGCGCCAGCAGCTTACCAGCGGGGGCCGCCAATGAGCAGTTCTTC. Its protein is CASSLPAGAANEQFF. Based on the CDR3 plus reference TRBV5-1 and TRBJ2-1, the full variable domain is KAGVTQTPRYLIKTRGQQVTLSCSPISGHRSVSWYQQTPGQGLQFLFEYFSETQRNKGNFPGRFSGRQFSNSRSEMNVSTLELGDSALYLCASSLPAGAANEQFFGPGTRLTVL.

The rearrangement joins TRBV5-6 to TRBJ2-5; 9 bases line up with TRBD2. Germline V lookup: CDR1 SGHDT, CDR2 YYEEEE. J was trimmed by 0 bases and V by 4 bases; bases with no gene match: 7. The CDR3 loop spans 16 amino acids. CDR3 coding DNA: TGTGCCAGCAGCATGGGACTAGCACAGTACCAAGAGACCCAGTACTTC. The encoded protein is CASSMGLAQYQETQYF.

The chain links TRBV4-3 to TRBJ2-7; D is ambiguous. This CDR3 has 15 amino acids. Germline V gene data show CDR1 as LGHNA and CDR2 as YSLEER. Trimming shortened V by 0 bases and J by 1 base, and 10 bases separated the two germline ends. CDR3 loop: CASSQDQDVSYEQYF. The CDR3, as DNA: TGCGCCAGCAGCCAAGATCAGGATGTTTCCTACGAGCAGTACTTC.

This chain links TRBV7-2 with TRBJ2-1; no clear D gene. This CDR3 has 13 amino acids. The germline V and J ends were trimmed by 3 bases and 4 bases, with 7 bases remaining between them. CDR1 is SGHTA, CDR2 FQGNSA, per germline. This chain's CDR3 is CASSLNFYNEQFF. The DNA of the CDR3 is TGTGCCAGCAGCTTGAACTTTTACAATGAGCAGTTCTTC.

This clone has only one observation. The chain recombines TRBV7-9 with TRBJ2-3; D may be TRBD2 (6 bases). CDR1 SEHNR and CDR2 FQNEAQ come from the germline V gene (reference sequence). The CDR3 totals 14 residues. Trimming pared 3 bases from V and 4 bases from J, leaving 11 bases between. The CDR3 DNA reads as TGTGCCAGCAGCTTTGGCGGGATCTCAGATACGCAGTATTTT. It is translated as CASSFGGISDTQYF.

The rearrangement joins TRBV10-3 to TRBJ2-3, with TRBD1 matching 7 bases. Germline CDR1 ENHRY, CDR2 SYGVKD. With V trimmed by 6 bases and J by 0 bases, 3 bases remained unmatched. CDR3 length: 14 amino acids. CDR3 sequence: CAIRGQRSTDTQYF. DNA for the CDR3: TGTGCCATCAGGGGACAGAGAAGCACAGATACGCAGTATTTT.

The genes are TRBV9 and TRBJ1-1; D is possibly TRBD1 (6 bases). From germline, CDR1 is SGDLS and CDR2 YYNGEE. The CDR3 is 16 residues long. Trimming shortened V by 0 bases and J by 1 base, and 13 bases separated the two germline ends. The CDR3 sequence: CASSVGGGLGNTEAFF. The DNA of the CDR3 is TGTGCCAGCAGCGTAGGGGGGGGCTTGGGGAACACTGAAGCTTTCTTT.

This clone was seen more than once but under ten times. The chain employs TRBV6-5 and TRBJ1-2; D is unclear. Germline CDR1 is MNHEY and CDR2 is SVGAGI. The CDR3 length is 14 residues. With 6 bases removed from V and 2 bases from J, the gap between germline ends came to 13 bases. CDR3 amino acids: CASSLGRGNYGYTF. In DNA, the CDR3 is TGTGCCAGCAGCCTCGGACGGGGAAACTATGGCTACACCTTC.

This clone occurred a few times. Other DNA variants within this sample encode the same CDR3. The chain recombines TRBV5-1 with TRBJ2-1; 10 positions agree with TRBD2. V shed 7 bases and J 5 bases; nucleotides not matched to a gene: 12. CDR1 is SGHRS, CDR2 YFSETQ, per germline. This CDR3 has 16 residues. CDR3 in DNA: TGCGCCAGCGTTCCGGGGGGGACTAGCGCAGACAATGAGCAGTTCTTC. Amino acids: CASVPGGTSADNEQFF.

In DNA, the CDR3 is TGTGCCAGCAGCGCGGGACTAAGTTTCTACGAGCAGTACTTC. Amino acid sequence: CASSAGLSFYEQYF. The chain uses TRBV9 and TRBJ2-7; 7 bases are shared with TRBD2. Per the germline V gene, CDR1 is SGDLS and CDR2 is YYNGEE. Trimming took 3 bases from V and 3 from J; bases not matched to a gene: 6. This CDR3 is built from 14 residues. The full variable domain, completed using reference TRBV9 and TRBJ2-7, is DSGVTQTPKHLITATGQRVTLRCSPRSGDLSVYWYQQSLDQGLQFLIQYYNGEERAKGNILERFSAQQFPDLHSELNLSSLELGDSALYFCASSAGLSFYEQYFGPGTRLTVT.

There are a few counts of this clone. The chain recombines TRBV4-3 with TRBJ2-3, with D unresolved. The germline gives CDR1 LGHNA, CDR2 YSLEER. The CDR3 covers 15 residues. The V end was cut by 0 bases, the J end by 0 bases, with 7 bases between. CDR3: CASSQDWASTDTQYF. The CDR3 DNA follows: TGCGCCAGCAGCCAAGATTGGGCTAGCACAGATACGCAGTATTTT.

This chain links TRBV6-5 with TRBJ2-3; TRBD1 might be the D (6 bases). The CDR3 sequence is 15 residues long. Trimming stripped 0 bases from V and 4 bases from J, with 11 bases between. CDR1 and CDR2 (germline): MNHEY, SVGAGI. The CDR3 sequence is CASSYSKQGPDTQYF. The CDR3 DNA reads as TGTGCCAGCAGTTACTCGAAACAGGGCCCAGATACGCAGTATTTT.

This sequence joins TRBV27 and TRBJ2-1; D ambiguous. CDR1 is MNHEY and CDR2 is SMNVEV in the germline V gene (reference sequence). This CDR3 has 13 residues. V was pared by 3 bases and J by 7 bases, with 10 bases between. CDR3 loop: CASSLARWNEQFF. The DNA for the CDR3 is TGTGCCAGCAGTTTGGCCAGGTGGAATGAGCAGTTCTTC.

The DNA for the CDR3 is TGCGCCAGCAGCTCTGGGACTGCATCCTACGAGCAGTACTTC. Protein product: CASSSGTASYEQYF. The V and J genes are TRBV5-1 and TRBJ2-7, with TRBD2 as a possible D gene (6 bases). Per the germline V gene, CDR1 is SGHRS and CDR2 is YFSETQ. Trimming pared 3 bases from V and 1 base from J, leaving 11 bases between. The CDR3 is made up of 14 amino acids.

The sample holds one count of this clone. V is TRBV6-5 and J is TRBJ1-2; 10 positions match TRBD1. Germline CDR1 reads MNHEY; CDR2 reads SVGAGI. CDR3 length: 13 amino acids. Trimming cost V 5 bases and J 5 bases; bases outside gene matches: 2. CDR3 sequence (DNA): TGTGCCAGCAGTAAGGGACAGGGGTATGGCTACACCTTC. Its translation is CASSKGQGYGYTF.

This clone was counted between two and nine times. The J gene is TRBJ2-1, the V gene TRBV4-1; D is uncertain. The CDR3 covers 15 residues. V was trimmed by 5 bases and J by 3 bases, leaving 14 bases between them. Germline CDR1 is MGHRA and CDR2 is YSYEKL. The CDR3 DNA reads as TGCGCCAGCAGCGCCTCATCCTACGGCTACAATGAGCAGTTCTTC. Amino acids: CASSASSYGYNEQFF.

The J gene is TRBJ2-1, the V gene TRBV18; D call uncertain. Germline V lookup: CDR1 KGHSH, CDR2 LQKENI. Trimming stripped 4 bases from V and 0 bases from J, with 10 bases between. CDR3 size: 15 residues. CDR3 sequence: CASSHPGSSYNEQFF. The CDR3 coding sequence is TGTGCCAGCTCACATCCCGGTAGCTCCTACAATGAGCAGTTCTTC. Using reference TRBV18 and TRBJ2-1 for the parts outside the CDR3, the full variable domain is NAGVMQNPRHLVRRRGQEARLRCSPMKGHSHVYWYRQLPEEGLKFMVYLQKENIIDESGMPKERFSAEFPKEGPSILRIQQVVRGDSAAYFCASSHPGSSYNEQFFGPGTRLTVL.

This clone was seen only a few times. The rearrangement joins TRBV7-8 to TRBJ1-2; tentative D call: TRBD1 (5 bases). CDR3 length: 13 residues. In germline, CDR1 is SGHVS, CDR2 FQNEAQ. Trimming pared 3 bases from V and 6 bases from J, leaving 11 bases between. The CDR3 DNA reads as TGTGCCAGCAGCTTTGACAGAAACAATGGCTACACCTTC. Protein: CASSFDRNNGYTF.

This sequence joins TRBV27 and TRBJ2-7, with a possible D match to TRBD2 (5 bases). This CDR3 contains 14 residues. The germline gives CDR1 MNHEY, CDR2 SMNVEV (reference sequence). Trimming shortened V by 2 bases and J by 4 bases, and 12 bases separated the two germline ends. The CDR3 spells CASSLRGSGYEQYF. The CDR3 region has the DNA TGTGCCAGCAGTTTACGTGGGAGTGGGTACGAGCAGTACTTC.

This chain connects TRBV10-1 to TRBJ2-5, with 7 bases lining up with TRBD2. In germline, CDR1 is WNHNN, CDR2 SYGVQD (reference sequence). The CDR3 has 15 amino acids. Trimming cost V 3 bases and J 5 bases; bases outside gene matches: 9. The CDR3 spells CASSDSSAGFETQYF. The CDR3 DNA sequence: TGCGCCAGCAGTGATTCATCAGCGGGATTTGAGACCCAGTACTTC.

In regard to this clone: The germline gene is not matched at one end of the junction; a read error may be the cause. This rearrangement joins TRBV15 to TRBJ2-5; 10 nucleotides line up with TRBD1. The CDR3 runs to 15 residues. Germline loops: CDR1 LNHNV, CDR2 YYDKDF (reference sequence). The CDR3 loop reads CATSTLGQGQATQYF. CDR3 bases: TGTGCCACCAGCACCTTGGGACAGGGGCAAGCGACCCAGTACTTC.

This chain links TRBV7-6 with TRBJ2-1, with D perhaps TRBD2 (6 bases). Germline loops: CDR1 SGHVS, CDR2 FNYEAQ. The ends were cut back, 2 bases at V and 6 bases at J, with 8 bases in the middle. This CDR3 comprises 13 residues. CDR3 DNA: TGTGCCAGCAGCTTACAGGGAGGCAATGAGCAGTTCTTC. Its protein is CASSLQGGNEQFF.